These 20 T cell receptor beta chains were sequenced from one sample in a study of blood T cell repertoires in COVID-19. The method was immunoSEQ multiplex PCR; TCRdb's version includes in-frame clones alone and lacks a portion of them. Of roughly 340,000 clones in the sample, about 87% were seen once. The sample consisted of peripheral blood. The source of these receptors is a woman in her forties or fifties with COVID-19, enrolled during active disease.

The chain is built from TRBV7-8 and TRBJ2-7, with D perhaps matching TRBD1 (6 bases). The CDR3 totals 15 residues. V lost 1 base, J lost 2 bases, and 12 bases lay in between. Germline V gene data show CDR1 as SGHVS and CDR2 as FQNEAQ. CDR3 sequence: CASSLGPGVAYEQYF. The CDR3, as DNA: TGTGCCAGCAGCTTAGGCCCAGGGGTCGCCTACGAGCAGTACTTC.

The V gene is TRBV9, the J gene TRBJ2-1; TRBD1 might be the D (5 bases). Germline CDR1 is SGDLS and CDR2 is YYNGEE. This CDR3 contains 15 residues. V dropped 2 bases and J dropped 0 bases, with 9 bases sitting between them. The CDR3 DNA follows: TGTGCCAGCAGCGTTCGAACAGGCTCCTACAATGAGCAGTTCTTC. Protein: CASSVRTGSYNEQFF.

Written as DNA, the CDR3 is TGTGCCAGCAGCTCACCATCCGGGACTAGCGGGAGGGCCGGGTACAATGAGCAGTTCTTC. It is translated as CASSSPSGTSGRAGYNEQFF. The rearrangement uses TRBV6-6 and TRBJ2-1; 16 bases are shared with TRBD2. V lost 6 bases to trimming and J lost 4 bases; unmatched junction nucleotides: 15. The germline gives CDR1 MNHNY, CDR2 SVGAGI (reference sequence). The CDR3 has 20 residues.

The rearrangement joins TRBV3-1 (or the pseudogene TRBV3-2) to TRBJ1-5; TRBD1 matches at 10 bases. CDR1 LGHDT and CDR2 YNNKEL come from the germline V gene (reference sequence). CDR3 length: 16 amino acids. After removal of 2 bases from V and 2 bases from J, the junction contained 3 bases not matched to a gene. The CDR3 region is CASSQSGTGGNQPQHF. The DNA of the CDR3 is TGTGCCAGCAGCCAATCCGGGACAGGGGGCAATCAGCCCCAGCATTTT.

The V call is TRBV10-2, the J call TRBJ2-5; 7 bases align to TRBD2. The germline V gene encodes CDR1 WSHSY and CDR2 SAAADI. With V trimmed by 7 bases and J by 4 bases, 12 bases remained unmatched. The CDR3 runs to 15 residues. CDR3 residues: CASMTYAGVGETQYF. The CDR3 region has the DNA TGCGCCAGCATGACGTATGCGGGAGTAGGAGAGACCCAGTACTTC.

This sequence joins TRBV5-6 and TRBJ1-1; the match to TRBD1 covers 7 bases. Germline V gene lookup returns CDR1 SGHDT and CDR2 YYEEEE. The CDR3 sequence is 13 residues long. With 4 bases clipped from V and 8 bases from J, the junction kept 8 bases outside the gene matches. CDR3 in DNA: TGTGCCAGCAGCACCGACAGGGTAGACGAAGCTTTCTTT. Its translation: CASSTDRVDEAFF.

The chain has TRBV5-5 and TRBJ1-1; D call uncertain. CDR3 length equals 13 residues. The V and J ends lost 3 bases and 4 bases respectively, with 10 bases between them. Germline CDR1 and CDR2: SGHKS and YYEKEE (reference sequence). The CDR3 DNA is TGTGCCAGCAGCTCCCACTCCTCCACTGAAGCTTTCTTT. Its translation is CASSSHSSTEAFF.

The chain joins TRBV7-9 to TRBJ2-1; 7 bases are shared with TRBD2. The CDR3 is made up of 15 amino acids. Trimming cost V 5 bases and J 3 bases; bases outside gene matches: 7. The germline V gene has CDR1 SEHNR and CDR2 FQNEAQ (reference sequence). DNA of the CDR3: TGTGCCAGCAGCCTGGGACTACGTCACTACAATGAGCAGTTCTTC. Translation gives CASSLGLRHYNEQFF.

The chain is built from TRBV5-1 and TRBJ1-3, with no clear D. This CDR3 is 15 amino acids long. Germline-derived CDR1 and CDR2 are SGHRS and YFSETQ. V lost 1 base and J lost 1, with 9 bases in between. This chain's CDR3 is CASSLPQISGNTIYF. As DNA, the CDR3 is TGCGCCAGCAGCTTGCCCCAGATATCTGGAAACACCATATATTTT.

This clone is a singleton in its sample. The chain joins TRBV19 to TRBJ2-5; maybe TRBD2 (6 bases). The germline gives CDR1 LNHDA, CDR2 SQIVND (reference sequence). The CDR3 spans 15 residues. Deletions cut 8 bases from V and 3 bases from J, with 19 bases between. The chain's CDR3 is CASRPDRDLEETQYF. The CDR3 DNA sequence: TGTGCCAGTCGTCCCGACCGGGACTTAGAAGAGACCCAGTACTTC.

The chain links TRBV6-1 to TRBJ2-5, with 11 nucleotides matching TRBD2. The junction had 12 bases not matched to a gene; V was cut back by 1 base and J by 5 bases. CDR1 MNHNS and CDR2 SASEGT come from the germline V gene. CDR3 length: 18 amino acids. CDR3 DNA sequence: TGTGCCAGCAGTGAAGGGGCACAACTAGCGGGAGTCCTGGAGACCCAGTACTTC. It translates to CASSEGAQLAGVLETQYF.

V gene TRBV3-1 (or the pseudogene TRBV3-2) combines with J gene TRBJ2-3, with a weak D call TRBD2 (5 bases). CDR3 length equals 14 residues. V lost 5 bases to trimming and J lost 0 bases, with 9 bases between them. Germline lookup yields CDR1 LGHDT and CDR2 YNNKEL (reference sequence). Here the CDR3 reads CASSVSASTDTQYF. In DNA, the CDR3 is TGTGCCAGCAGCGTTAGCGCGAGCACAGATACGCAGTATTTT.

The CDR3 region is CASSKGDRVDYGYTF. The CDR3 coding sequence is TGTGCCAGCAGCAAAGGGGACAGGGTGGACTATGGCTACACCTTC. The J gene is TRBJ1-2, the V gene TRBV21-1; the DNA was not used to check the table's D call, TRBD1. TRBV21-1 is deemed a pseudogene. The CDR3 consists of 15 residues.

The CDR3 region is CASTLQPGLAKDTQYF. DNA for the CDR3: TGTGCCAGCACCTTGCAACCGGGACTAGCGAAAGATACGCAGTATTTT. The V gene is TRBV7-2, the J gene TRBJ2-3; 10 nucleotides align to TRBD2. The CDR3 is 16 amino acids. The V and J ends lost 7 bases and 5 bases, in that order; junction bases with no gene match: 12. Germline loops: CDR1 SGHTA, CDR2 FQGNSA. Variable domain in full (rest from reference TRBV7-2 and TRBJ2-3): GAGVSQSPSNKVTEKGKDVELRCDPISGHTALYWYRQSLGQGLEFLIYFQGNSAPDKSGLPSDRFSAERTGGSVSTLTIQRTQQEDSAVYLCASTLQPGLAKDTQYFGPGTRLTVL.

The chain uses TRBV24-1 and TRBJ1-2; no clear D gene. The CDR3 contains 11 residues. Germline V gene data show CDR1 as KGHDR and CDR2 as SFDVKD. Deletions cut 4 bases from V and 5 bases from J, with 4 bases between. This CDR3 reads CATSDSYGYTF. The CDR3 nucleotides are TGTGCCACCAGTGACAGTTATGGCTACACCTTC.

The chain employs TRBV11-2 and TRBJ2-7; TRBD2 agrees at 7 bases. The CDR3 has 16 residues. The V segment lost 5 bases and the J segment 0 bases; nucleotides outside the gene matches: 10. Germline V gives CDR1 SGHAT, CDR2 FQNNGV. The CDR3: CASSPTGRTDSYEQYF. The CDR3 DNA reads as TGTGCCAGCAGCCCCACCGGGAGGACGGACTCCTACGAGCAGTACTTC.

This sequence joins TRBV7-2 and TRBJ1-3; D not certain. The CDR3 is made up of 15 amino acids. Germline values: CDR1 SGHTA, CDR2 FQGNSA. Trimming took off 5 bases at V and 4 bases at J, with 15 bases between the two ends. DNA for the CDR3: TGTGCCAGCAGCCGGTCGATGAATTGGGGAAACACCATATATTTT. Residues: CASSRSMNWGNTIYF.

Only one count was recorded for this clone. The V call is TRBV2, the J call TRBJ2-7, with 8 bases aligning to TRBD1. The CDR3 spans 16 residues. CDR1 is SNHLY and CDR2 is FYNNEI in the germline V gene. V lost 3 bases, J lost 1 base, and 8 bases stayed unmatched. CDR3 nucleotide sequence: TGTGCCAGCAGTGATGCCGGGACAGGCAATTCCTACGAGCAGTACTTC. Translated, it gives CASSDAGTGNSYEQYF.

This clone was recorded only once. The V call is TRBV3-1 (or the pseudogene TRBV3-2), the J call TRBJ2-7, with no clear D. V lost 1 base and J 0 bases, leaving 4 bases between the germline ends. CDR3 length: 13 amino acids. The germline V gene encodes CDR1 LGHDT and CDR2 YNNKEL (reference sequence). This CDR3 is CASSQAISYEQYF. CDR3 nucleotide sequence: TGTGCCAGCAGCCAAGCTATCTCCTACGAGCAGTACTTC.

V and J are TRBV3-1 (or the pseudogene TRBV3-2) and TRBJ2-3; D gene unclear. The germline V gene has CDR1 LGHDT and CDR2 YNNKEL (reference sequence). The CDR3 totals 13 residues. With 4 bases removed from V and 2 bases from J, the gap between germline ends came to 7 bases. The CDR3 DNA reads TGTGCCAGCAGCCTCGTCTACACAGATACGCAGTATTTT. Protein product: CASSLVYTDTQYF.